This is a list of T cell receptor beta chains from one sample in a study of CD8 T cells in ankylosing spondylitis. TCRdb used MiXCR to reprocess the 5' RACE reads, holding one entry per CDR3 protein. In the table there are around 210,000 distinct CDR3 sequences, 8% to 10% of which are singletons. Source material: blood, either unsorted or a sorted T cell fraction (not recorded which). Source of these receptors: a female donor with ankylosing spondylitis or in good health (not recorded which). Both conserved end residues are part of each CDR3. The D gene is left open where the match is weak. Size is stated for part of the rows, as once, few or many counts, or as a class when the clone is expanded.

TRBV6-2/TRBV6-3	13	.	many	TRBJ1-2	CASSYEPRRGYTF	TGTGCCAGCAGTTACGAGCCAAGGCGCGGCTACACCTTC
TRBV29-1	13	TRBD2	many	TRBJ2-1	CSVGASGSNEQFF	TGCAGCGTTGGGGCTAGCGGGAGTAATGAGCAGTTCTTC
TRBV11-2	16	TRBD1	.	TRBJ2-5	CVSSLGTGEYQETQYF	TGTGTCAGCAGCTTGGGGACAGGGGAGTACCAAGAGACCCAGTACTTC
TRBV20-1	11	.	many	TRBJ2-5	CSALGRETQYF	TGCAGTGCTCTAGGTCGGGAGACCCAGTACTTC
TRBV20-1	13	.	many	TRBJ1-4	CSALTASNEKLFF	TGCAGTGCCCTGACAGCCTCTAATGAAAAACTGTTTTTT
TRBV28	14	.	many	TRBJ1-2	CASSLRQDYYGYTF	TGTGCCAGCAGTTTAAGACAGGATTACTATGGCTACACCTTC
TRBV2	13	.	few	TRBJ2-2	CASSILVTGELFF	TGTGCCAGCAGTATACTAGTTACCGGGGAGCTGTTTTTT
TRBV4-3	16	.	few	TRBJ2-3	CASSQDRKGLTDTQYF	TGCGCCAGCAGCCAAGATAGAAAGGGTTTGACAGATACGCAGTATTTT
TRBV20-1	16	.	many	TRBJ2-1	CSASSGTRIRPSEQFF	TGCAGTGCCAGTTCCGGGACCCGGATACGTCCGAGTGAGCAGTTCTTC
TRBV29-1	11	TRBD2	many	TRBJ2-1	CSGGLADEQFF	TGCAGCGGGGGACTAGCGGATGAGCAGTTCTTC
TRBV7-9	16	TRBD2	many	TRBJ2-1	CASSPGTSGNSNEQFF	TGTGCCAGCAGCCCCGGGACTAGCGGGAACTCCAATGAGCAGTTCTTC
TRBV6-5	17	TRBD2	many	TRBJ2-3	CASSWTSGRAETDTQYF	TGTGCCAGCAGTTGGACTAGCGGGAGGGCCGAAACAGATACGCAGTATTTT
TRBV15	13	.	.	TRBJ2-1	CHILGGSYNEQFF	TGTCACATCTTGGGGGGCTCCTACAATGAGCAGTTCTTC
TRBV6-2/TRBV6-3	15	TRBD1	many	TRBJ2-1	CASGSRDRPYNEQFF	TGTGCCAGCGGTTCCCGGGACAGACCCTACAATGAGCAGTTCTTC
TRBV15	16	TRBD1	many	TRBJ1-1	CATSRPDRGRKTEAFF	TGTGCCACCAGCAGACCTGACAGGGGGCGTAAGACTGAAGCTTTCTTT
TRBV25-1	14	.	many	TRBJ2-7	CASSSRTVNYEQYF	TGTGCCAGCAGTAGTCGGACAGTGAATTACGAGCAGTACTTC
TRBV7-2	15	TRBD2	many	TRBJ2-7	CASSLKTSGTYEQYF	TGTGCCAGCAGCTTAAAGACTAGCGGAACCTACGAGCAGTACTTC
TRBV20-1	11	.	many	TRBJ2-1	CSASAYNEQFF	TGCAGTGCTAGCGCCTACAATGAGCAGTTCTTC
TRBV20-1	12	.	many	TRBJ1-6	CSALFQTGPLHF	TGCAGTGCTTTGTTCCAGACGGGACCCCTCCACTTT
TRBV28	14	.	.	TRBJ2-3	CASSLGLSQDTQYF	TGTGCCAGCAGTTTGGGACTCAGCCAAGATACGCAGTATTTT
TRBV2	15	.	many	TRBJ1-4	CASRSLAGTLEKLFF	TGTGCCAGCAGGTCGTTGGCGGGGACCCTTGAAAAACTGTTTTTT
TRBV7-9	15	.	few	TRBJ1-1	CASSRPGRKNTEAFF	TGTGCCAGCAGCCGTCCGGGTAGGAAGAACACTGAAGCTTTCTTT
TRBV5-8	16	TRBD1	many	TRBJ1-1	CASSDPGRTGNTEAFF	TGTGCCAGCAGCGACCCTGGGAGGACAGGGAACACTGAAGCTTTCTTT
TRBV7-3	15	.	.	TRBJ1-1	CASSLDGTVNNEAFF	TGTGCCAGCAGCTTAGACGGGACTGTTAACAATGAAGCTTTCTTT
TRBV28	12	.	many	TRBJ2-7	CASSTTAYEQYF	TGTGCCAGCTCTACCACAGCGTACGAGCAGTACTTC
TRBV5-5	17	.	many	TRBJ2-1	CASSPSLDVLSYNEQFF	TGTGCCAGCAGCCCGTCGCTGGATGTACTCTCCTACAATGAGCAGTTCTTC
TRBV28	16	.	many	TRBJ2-2	CASRTPGGSGTGELFF	TGTGCCAGCAGAACCCCAGGGGGGAGTGGAACCGGGGAGCTGTTTTTT
TRBV4-2	12	.	many	TRBJ2-3	CASGLNRNTQYF	TGTGCCAGCGGCTTAAATCGAAATACGCAGTATTTT
TRBV2	15	.	many	TRBJ2-1	CASSPRRVSRNEQFF	TGTGCCAGCAGCCCGCGGAGGGTTTCTCGGAATGAGCAGTTCTTC
TRBV7-9	14	TRBD1	many	TRBJ1-1	CASTRTGQNTEAFF	TGTGCCAGCACAAGGACAGGGCAGAACACTGAAGCTTTCTTT
TRBV19	16	TRBD2	many	TRBJ2-1	CASSPRLAGGPNEQFF	TGTGCCAGTAGTCCTCGACTAGCGGGAGGACCCAATGAGCAGTTCTTC
TRBV5-4	16	.	many	TRBJ1-2	CASSLEVGVESYGYTF	TGTGCCAGCAGCTTGGAGGTCGGGGTTGAGAGCTATGGCTACACCTTC
TRBV4-3	14	.	many	TRBJ2-1	CASSLGLLNNEQFF	TGCGCCAGCAGCCTGGGACTGCTTAACAATGAGCAGTTCTTC
TRBV4-3	16	TRBD2	many	TRBJ2-1	CASSQATSAGDNEQFF	TGCGCCAGCAGCCAAGCAACCAGCGCGGGAGATAATGAGCAGTTCTTC
TRBV7-7	12	.	many	TRBJ2-1	CASSPPQGEQFF	TGTGCCAGCAGCCCCCCGCAGGGTGAGCAGTTCTTC
TRBV29-1	13	TRBD1	many	TRBJ1-2	CSVGDRGIYGYTF	TGCAGCGTGGGGGACAGGGGTATTTACGGCTACACCTTC
TRBV11-1	18	.	.	TRBJ2-5	CASSLRLRVVGDEETQYF	TGTGCCAGCAGCTTAAGGTTGCGCGTGGTCGGAGACGAAGAGACCCAGTACTTC
TRBV15	16	.	many	TRBJ2-3	CATSRAFDTRTDTQYF	TGTGCCACCAGCAGAGCGTTTGACACCCGCACAGATACGCAGTATTTT
TRBV4-3	16	TRBD2	many	TRBJ2-7	CASSQDYQAGKYEQYF	TGCGCCAGCAGCCAAGATTATCAAGCGGGAAAGTACGAGCAGTACTTC
TRBV12-3/TRBV12-4	14	TRBD1	many	TRBJ2-7	CASSSPGGTYEQYF	TGTGCCAGCAGTTCTCCAGGGGGAACCTACGAGCAGTACTTC
TRBV5-1	16	TRBD2	.	TRBJ2-1	CASSHTSGASYNEQFF	TGCGCCAGCAGCCACACTAGCGGGGCCTCCTACAATGAGCAGTTCTTC
TRBV12-3/TRBV12-4	12	.	many	TRBJ2-5	CASGGGRETQYF	TGTGCCAGCGGAGGGGGCAGGGAGACCCAGTACTTC
TRBV20-1	16	TRBD2	many	TRBJ2-3	CSARDLGGGSTDTQYF	TGCAGTGCTAGAGATCTAGGCGGGGGAAGCACAGATACGCAGTATTTT
TRBV7-2	16	TRBD1	.	TRBJ2-3	CASRSTGGGIFGTQYF	TGTGCCAGCAGATCTACAGGGGGCGGAATTTTTGGTACGCAGTATTTT
TRBV15	15	.	many	TRBJ2-5	CATSRDPGTTETQYF	TGTGCCACCAGCAGAGATCCTGGGACAACAGAGACCCAGTACTTC
TRBV12-3/TRBV12-4	14	.	many	TRBJ1-2	CASSLLGPRYGYTF	TGTGCCAGCAGTCTTCTGGGACCACGGTATGGCTACACCTTC
TRBV25-1	15	.	many	TRBJ2-6	CASSAGQSGANVLTF	TGTGCCAGCAGCGCGGGACAGAGTGGGGCCAACGTCCTGACTTTC
TRBV19	15	.	.	TRBJ2-3	CASGESGTYLDTQYF	TGTGCCAGTGGCGAATCCGGGACTTACCTGGATACGCAGTATTTT
TRBV20-1	14	TRBD2	many	TRBJ2-3	CSARLAGVTDTQYF	TGCAGTGCTAGATTAGCGGGAGTGACAGATACGCAGTATTTT
TRBV7-6	17	TRBD2	.	TRBJ2-3	CASSSNPLAGVSDTQYF	TGTGCCAGCAGCTCCAATCCTCTAGCGGGAGTTTCGGATACGCAGTATTTT
TRBV20-1	11	.	many	TRBJ2-1	CSAPNGATQFF	TGCAGTGCTCCAAACGGTGCTACGCAGTTCTTC
TRBV12-3/TRBV12-4	12	.	many	TRBJ2-7	CASSLGGNEQYF	TGTGCCAGCAGTTTAGGAGGAAACGAGCAGTACTTC
TRBV14	14	.	few	TRBJ2-4	CASSQGPGVNIQYF	TGTGCCAGCAGCCAAGGACCGGGGGTAAACATTCAGTACTTC
TRBV5-1	16	.	many	TRBJ2-1	CASSLGSLNSYNEQFF	TGCGCCAGCAGCTTGGGGAGCCTAAACTCCTACAATGAGCAGTTCTTC
TRBV29-1	13	TRBD1	many	TRBJ1-6	CSVAGQGDSPLHF	TGCAGCGTGGCCGGACAGGGTGACTCACCCCTCCACTTT
TRBV6-1	16	TRBD1	.	TRBJ1-2	CASSPQRTGQKGGYTF	TGTGCCAGCAGCCCTCAACGGACAGGGCAGAAGGGTGGCTACACCTTC
TRBV7-2	17	TRBD1	.	TRBJ2-2	CASSPGTGNLQTGELFF	TGTGCCAGCAGCCCTGGGACAGGCAACCTCCAAACCGGGGAGCTGTTTTTT
TRBV5-1	14	.	few	TRBJ2-7	CASSLAQGIYEQYF	TGCGCCAGCAGCTTGGCACAGGGTATCTACGAGCAGTACTTC
TRBV20-1	13	TRBD1	many	TRBJ1-2	CSAKPGTGYGYTF	TGCAGTGCTAAGCCCGGGACAGGGTACGGCTACACCTTC